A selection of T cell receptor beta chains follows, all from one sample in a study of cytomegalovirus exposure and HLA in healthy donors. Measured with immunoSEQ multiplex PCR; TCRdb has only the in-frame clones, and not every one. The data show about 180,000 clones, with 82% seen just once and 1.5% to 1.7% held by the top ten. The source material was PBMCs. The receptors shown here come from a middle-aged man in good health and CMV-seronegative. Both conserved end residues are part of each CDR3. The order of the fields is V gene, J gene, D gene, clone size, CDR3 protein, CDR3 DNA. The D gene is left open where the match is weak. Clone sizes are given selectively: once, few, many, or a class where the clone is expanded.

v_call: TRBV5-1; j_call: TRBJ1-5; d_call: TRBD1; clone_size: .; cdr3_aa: CASSLDTRTGFNQPQHF; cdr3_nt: TGCGCCAGCAGCTTGGATACTCGGACAGGGTTTAATCAGCCCCAGCATTTT
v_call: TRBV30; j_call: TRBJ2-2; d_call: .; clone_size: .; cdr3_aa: CAWSLGGGNTGELFF; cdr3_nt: TGTGCCTGGAGCCTAGGGGGGGGGAACACCGGGGAGCTGTTTTTT
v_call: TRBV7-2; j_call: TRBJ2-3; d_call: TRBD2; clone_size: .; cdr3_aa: CASGSLAGGPDTQYF; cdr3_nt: TGTGCCAGCGGATCCCTAGCGGGAGGGCCAGATACGCAGTATTTT
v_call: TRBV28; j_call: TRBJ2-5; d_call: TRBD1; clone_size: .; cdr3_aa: CASSTYRGEETQYF; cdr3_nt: TGTGCCAGCAGTACCTACAGGGGGGAAGAGACCCAGTACTTC
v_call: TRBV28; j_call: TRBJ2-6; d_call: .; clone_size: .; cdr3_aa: CASHRGGALSGANVLTF; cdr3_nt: TGTGCCAGCCATAGGGGGGGAGCCCTCTCTGGGGCCAACGTCCTGACTTTC
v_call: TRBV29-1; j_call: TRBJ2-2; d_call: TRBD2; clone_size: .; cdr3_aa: CSVDPSGGGNTGELFF; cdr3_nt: TGCAGCGTTGACCCTAGCGGGGGAGGAAACACCGGGGAGCTGTTTTTT
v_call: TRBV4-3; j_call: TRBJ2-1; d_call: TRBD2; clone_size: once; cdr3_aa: CASSQDTGLAGAGEQFF; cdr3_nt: TGCGCCAGCAGCCAAGATACCGGCCTAGCGGGAGCGGGTGAGCAGTTCTTC
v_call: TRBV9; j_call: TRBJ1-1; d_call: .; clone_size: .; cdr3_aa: CASSVNGLPGTEAFF; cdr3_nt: TGTGCCAGCAGCGTAAATGGGCTGCCGGGGACTGAAGCTTTCTTT
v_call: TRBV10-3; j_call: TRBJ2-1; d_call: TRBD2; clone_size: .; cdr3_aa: CAIAGSGLGSYNEQFF; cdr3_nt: TGTGCCATCGCGGGTAGCGGGCTAGGGTCCTACAATGAGCAGTTCTTC
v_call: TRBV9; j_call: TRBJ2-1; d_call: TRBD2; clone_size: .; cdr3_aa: CASSVQTSGSQGEQFF; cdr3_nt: TGTGCCAGCAGCGTTCAGACTAGCGGGAGCCAGGGTGAGCAGTTCTTC
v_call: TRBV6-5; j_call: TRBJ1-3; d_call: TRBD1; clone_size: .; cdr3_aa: CASSYSNRGSGNTIYF; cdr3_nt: TGTGCCAGCAGTTACTCGAACAGGGGCTCTGGAAACACCATATATTTT
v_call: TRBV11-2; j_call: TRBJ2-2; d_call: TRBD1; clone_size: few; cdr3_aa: CASSSVHRGLTGELFF; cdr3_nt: TGTGCCAGCAGTTCAGTACACAGGGGATTGACCGGGGAGCTGTTTTTT
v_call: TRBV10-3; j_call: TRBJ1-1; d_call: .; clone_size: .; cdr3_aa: CASRGGTMNTEAFF; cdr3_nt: TGTGCCTCGAGGGGGGGAACCATGAACACTGAAGCTTTCTTT
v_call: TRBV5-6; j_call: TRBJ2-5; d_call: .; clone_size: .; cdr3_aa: CASSLQGGSKETQYF; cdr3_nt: TGTGCCAGCAGCTTGCAGGGTGGTTCGAAAGAGACCCAGTACTTC
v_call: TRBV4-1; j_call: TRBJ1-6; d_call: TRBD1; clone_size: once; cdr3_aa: CASSLGQGDSPLHF; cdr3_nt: TGCGCCAGCAGCCTAGGGCAGGGGGATTCACCCCTCCACTTT
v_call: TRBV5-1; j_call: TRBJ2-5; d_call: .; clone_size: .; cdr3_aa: CATRVTPKETQYF; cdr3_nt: TGCGCCACCCGCGTAACCCCAAAAGAGACCCAGTACTTC
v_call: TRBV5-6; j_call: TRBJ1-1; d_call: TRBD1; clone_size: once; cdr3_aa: CASRLDRGISEAFF; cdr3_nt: TGTGCCAGCAGATTGGACAGGGGCATTAGTGAAGCTTTCTTT
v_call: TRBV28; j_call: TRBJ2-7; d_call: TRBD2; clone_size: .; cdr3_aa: CASASGAGPSYEQYF; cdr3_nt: TGTGCCAGCGCCTCCGGAGCGGGACCTTCCTACGAGCAGTACTTC
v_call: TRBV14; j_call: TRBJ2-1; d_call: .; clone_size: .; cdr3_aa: CASSQEPRVSGAGRQFF; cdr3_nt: TGTGCCAGCAGCCAAGAACCCCGAGTATCTGGTGCTGGGAGGCAGTTCTTC
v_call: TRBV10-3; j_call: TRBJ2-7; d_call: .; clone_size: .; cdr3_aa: CAISGDPRQVMYF; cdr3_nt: TGTGCCATCAGTGGAGACCCTAGACAGGTTATGTACTTC
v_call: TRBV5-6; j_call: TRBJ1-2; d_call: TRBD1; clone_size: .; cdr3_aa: CASSFPGQGPGYTF; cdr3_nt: TGTGCCAGCAGCTTCCCAGGACAGGGTCCCGGCTACACCTTC
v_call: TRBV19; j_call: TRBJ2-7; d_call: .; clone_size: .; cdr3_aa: CASTPRGGVTYEQYF; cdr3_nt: TGTGCCAGTACTCCCCGCGGAGGGGTCACCTACGAGCAGTACTTC
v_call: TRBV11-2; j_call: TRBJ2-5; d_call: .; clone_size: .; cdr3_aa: CASSLSWQGGTQYF; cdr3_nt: TGTGCCAGCAGCTTGAGTTGGCAGGGTGGGACCCAGTACTTC
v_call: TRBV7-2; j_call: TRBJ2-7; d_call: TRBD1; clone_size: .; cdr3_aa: CASSRRTGTEQYF; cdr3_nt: TGTGCCAGCAGCAGGAGGACAGGGACCGAGCAGTACTTC
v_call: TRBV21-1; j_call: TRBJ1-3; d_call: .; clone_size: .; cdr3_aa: CASSKGGLERGSFGNTIYF; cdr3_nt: TGTGCCAGCAGCAAAGGCGGTCTAGAACGGGGGAGTTTTGGAAACACCATATATTTT
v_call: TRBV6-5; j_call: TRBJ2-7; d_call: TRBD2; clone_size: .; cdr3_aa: CASSRSGTYIYEQYF; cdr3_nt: TGTGCCAGCAGTAGAAGCGGGACTTATATATACGAGCAGTACTTC
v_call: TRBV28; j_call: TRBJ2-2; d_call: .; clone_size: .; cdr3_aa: CASAQGGAGELFF; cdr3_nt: TGTGCCAGCGCACAGGGGGGGGCCGGGGAGCTGTTTTTT
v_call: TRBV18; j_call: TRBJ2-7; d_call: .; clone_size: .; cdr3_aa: CASSPQGAYEQYF; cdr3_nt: TGTGCCAGCTCACCACAGGGGGCCTACGAGCAGTACTTC
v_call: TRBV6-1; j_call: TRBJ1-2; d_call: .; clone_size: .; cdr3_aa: CASRPAPGYGYTF; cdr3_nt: TGTGCCAGCCGCCCCGCTCCCGGCTATGGCTACACCTTC
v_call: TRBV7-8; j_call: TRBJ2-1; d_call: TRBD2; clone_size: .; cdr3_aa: CASSLAAGRTFSYNEQFF; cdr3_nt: TGTGCCAGCAGCTTAGCAGCGGGGAGGACCTTCTCCTACAATGAGCAGTTCTTC
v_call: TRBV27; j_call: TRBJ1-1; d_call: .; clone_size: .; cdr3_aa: CASSLGGLNTEAFF; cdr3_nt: TGTGCCAGCAGTTTAGGGGGGTTGAACACTGAAGCTTTCTTT
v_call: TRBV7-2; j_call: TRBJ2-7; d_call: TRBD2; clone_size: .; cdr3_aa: CASSLGGGYLYEQYF; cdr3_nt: TGTGCCAGCAGCTTGGGCGGGGGGTACCTCTACGAGCAGTACTTC
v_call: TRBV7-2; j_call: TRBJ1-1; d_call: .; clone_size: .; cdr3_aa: CASSLTKGAFF; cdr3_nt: TGTGCCAGCAGCTTAACCAAGGGGGCTTTCTTT
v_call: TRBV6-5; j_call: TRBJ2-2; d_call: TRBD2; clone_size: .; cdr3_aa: CASSPLGGGGELFF; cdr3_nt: TGTGCCAGCAGTCCTCTCGGGGGGGGCGGGGAGCTGTTTTTT
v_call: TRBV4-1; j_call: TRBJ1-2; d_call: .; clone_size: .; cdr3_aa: CASSQDNFQGIYGYTF; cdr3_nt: TGCGCCAGCAGCCAAGATAATTTTCAGGGGATCTATGGCTACACCTTC
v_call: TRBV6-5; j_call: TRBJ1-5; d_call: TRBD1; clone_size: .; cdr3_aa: CASSYDRGIQPQHF; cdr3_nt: TGTGCCAGCAGTTACGACAGGGGGATTCAGCCCCAGCATTTT
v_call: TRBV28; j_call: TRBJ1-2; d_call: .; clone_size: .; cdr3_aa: CASSSGGVYGYTF; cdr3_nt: TGTGCCAGCAGCTCCGGGGGGGTCTATGGCTACACCTTC
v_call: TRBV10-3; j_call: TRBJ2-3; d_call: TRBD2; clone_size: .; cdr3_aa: CAISEAGVSTDTQYF; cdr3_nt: TGTGCCATCAGTGAGGCGGGGGTCAGCACAGATACGCAGTATTTT
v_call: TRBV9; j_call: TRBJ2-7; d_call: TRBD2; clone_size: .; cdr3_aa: CASSVGGGGSSYEQYF; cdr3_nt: TGTGCCAGCAGCGTAGGAGGCGGGGGGAGCTCCTACGAGCAGTACTTC
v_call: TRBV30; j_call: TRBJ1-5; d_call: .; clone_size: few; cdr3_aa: CAWSGDLGGNQPQHF; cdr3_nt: TGTGCCTGGAGTGGGGACTTAGGGGGCAATCAGCCCCAGCATTTT
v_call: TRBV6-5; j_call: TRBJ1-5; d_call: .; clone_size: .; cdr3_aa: CASSARQAQNQPQHF; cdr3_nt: TGTGCCAGCAGTGCACGACAGGCCCAAAATCAGCCCCAGCATTTT
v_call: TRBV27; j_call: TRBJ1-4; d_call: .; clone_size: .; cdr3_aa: CASSDRFHEKLFF; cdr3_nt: TGTGCCAGCAGTGACAGGTTTCATGAAAAACTGTTTTTT
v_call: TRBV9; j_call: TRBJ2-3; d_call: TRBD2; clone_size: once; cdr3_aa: CASSVAAGTSGGTTLFTDTQYF; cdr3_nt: TGTGCCAGCAGCGTAGCGGCCGGGACTAGCGGGGGCACAACCTTATTCACAGATACGCAGTATTTT
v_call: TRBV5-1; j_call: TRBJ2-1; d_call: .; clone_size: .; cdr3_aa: CASSIHNEQFF; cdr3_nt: TGCGCCAGCAGTATTCACAATGAGCAGTTCTTC
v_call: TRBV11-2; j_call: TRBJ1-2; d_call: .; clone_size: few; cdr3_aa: CASSPRDSVYGYTF; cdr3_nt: TGTGCCAGCAGCCCTCGGGATTCGGTCTATGGCTACACCTTC
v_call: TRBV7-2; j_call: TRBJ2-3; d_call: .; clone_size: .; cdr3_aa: CASSSAAAGQPTVTQYF; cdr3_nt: TGTGCCAGCAGCTCAGCCGCTGCGGGACAGCCCACAGTTACGCAGTATTTT
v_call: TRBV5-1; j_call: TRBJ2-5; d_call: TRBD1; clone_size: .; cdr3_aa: CASSLTGQGQETQYF; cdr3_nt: TGCGCCAGCAGCCTCACAGGACAGGGCCAAGAGACCCAGTACTTC
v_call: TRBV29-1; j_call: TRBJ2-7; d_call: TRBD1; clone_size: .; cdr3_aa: CSGQRDRVSEQYF; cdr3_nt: TGCAGCGGCCAACGGGACAGGGTGTCCGAGCAGTACTTC
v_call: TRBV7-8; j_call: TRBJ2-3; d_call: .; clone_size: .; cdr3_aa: CASSFRGGGSTDTQYF; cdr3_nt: TGTGCCAGCAGCTTCCGTGGGGGCGGGAGCACAGATACGCAGTATTTT
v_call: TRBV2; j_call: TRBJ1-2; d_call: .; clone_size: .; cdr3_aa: CASSVVGVRNGYTF; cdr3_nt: TGTGCCAGCAGTGTGGTCGGGGTGAGAAATGGCTACACCTTC
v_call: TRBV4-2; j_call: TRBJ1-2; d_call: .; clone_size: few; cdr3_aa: CASSQEYGYTF; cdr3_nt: TGTGCCAGCAGCCAGGAGTATGGCTACACCTTC
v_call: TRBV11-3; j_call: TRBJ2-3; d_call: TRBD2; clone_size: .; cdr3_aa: CASSLGVGGDTQYF; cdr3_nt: TGTGCCAGCAGCTTAGGGGTGGGGGGGGATACGCAGTATTTT
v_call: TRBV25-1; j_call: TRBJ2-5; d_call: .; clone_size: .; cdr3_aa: CASSRPGGGAETQYF; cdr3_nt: TGTGCCAGCAGTCGGCCTGGGGGGGGCGCAGAGACCCAGTACTTC
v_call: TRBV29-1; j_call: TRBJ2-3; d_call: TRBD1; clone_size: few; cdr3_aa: CSVEDRSTDTQYF; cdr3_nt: TGCAGCGTGGAGGACAGGAGCACAGATACGCAGTATTTT
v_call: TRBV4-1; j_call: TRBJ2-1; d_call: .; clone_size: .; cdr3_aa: CASSQPSGGSSYNEQFF; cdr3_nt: TGCGCCAGCAGCCAACCTTCAGGAGGGAGCTCCTACAATGAGCAGTTCTTC
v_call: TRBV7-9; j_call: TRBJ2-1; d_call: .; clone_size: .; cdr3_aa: CASSSMKGVNEQFF; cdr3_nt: TGTGCCAGCAGCTCAATGAAGGGGGTGAATGAGCAGTTCTTC
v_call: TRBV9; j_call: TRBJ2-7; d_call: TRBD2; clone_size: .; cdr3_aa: CASSTGGDSYEQYF; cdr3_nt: TGTGCCAGCAGCACGGGGGGGGACTCCTACGAGCAGTACTTC
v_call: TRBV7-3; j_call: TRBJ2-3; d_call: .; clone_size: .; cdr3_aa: CASSPGSAANTDTQYF; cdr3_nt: TGTGCCAGCAGCCCCGGGTCGGCAGCGAATACAGATACGCAGTATTTT
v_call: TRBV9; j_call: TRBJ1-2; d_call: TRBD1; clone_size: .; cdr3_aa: CASSWEGDRGSGYTF; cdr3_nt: TGTGCCAGCAGTTGGGAGGGGGACAGGGGTTCTGGCTACACCTTC
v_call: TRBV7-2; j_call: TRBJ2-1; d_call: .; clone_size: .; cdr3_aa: CASSLSRGNEQFF; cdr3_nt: TGTGCCAGCAGCCTCAGCCGGGGCAATGAGCAGTTCTTC